This T cell receptor (beta chain) was sequenced during a study of T cell clones after liver transplantation. As for the study in general: Immunosuppression withdrawal was tried within 2 years after liver transplantation in this trial. Patients counted as tolerant after at least one year off all immunosuppression, enzymes not exceeding twice normal.

The CDR3 extends over 13 amino acids. Germline V gene sequence: CDR1 SGDLS, CDR2 YYNGEE. V lost 4 bases, J lost 8 bases, and 15 bases lay in between. Measured with immunoSEQ multiplex PCR; TCRdb has only the in-frame clones, and not every one. This sample has just over 9,000 clones, with about three quarters found just once. This clone has just a few counts. The chain couples TRBV9 to TRBJ1-2; possibly TRBD1 for D (6 bases). The TCR comes from a human donor who received a liver transplant. The sample was CD8+ T cells from blood, taken before liver transplant. The CDR3 is CASSPGGQRGYTF. The CDR3 nucleotides are TGTGCCAGCAGCCCGGGGGGGCAGAGGGGCTACACCTTC.